This record looks at one TCR beta chain sequence and its context. The data originate from a study of blood T cell repertoires in COVID-19. About the study: The samples span acute and convalescent COVID-19 from the United States, Italy and Spain.

In the original workflow: Reference gene primer amplification gave nucleated cell count estimates. The repertoire was sequenced with immunoSEQ multiplex PCR; TCRdb's copy has only in-frame clones and lacks some. For V, J and clone size, that table is used; D and trimming come from the DNA. The sample consists of over 140,000 clones, 75% to 80% of them appearing once. V was shortened by 1 base and J by 7 bases, with 16 bases between the two germline ends. Germline V gene sequence: CDR1 SEHNR, CDR2 FQNEAQ (reference sequence). This CDR3 region has 16 residues. This receptor was identified in a woman aged 45-65 years with active or convalescent COVID-19. Specimen: peripheral blood. The genes are TRBV7-9 and TRBJ1-4; D is possibly TRBD1 (5 bases). As DNA, the CDR3 is TGTGCCAGCAGCTTAGATGTTGGGGGGTTGCGTGAAAAACTGTTTTTT. Residues: CASSLDVGGLREKLFF.